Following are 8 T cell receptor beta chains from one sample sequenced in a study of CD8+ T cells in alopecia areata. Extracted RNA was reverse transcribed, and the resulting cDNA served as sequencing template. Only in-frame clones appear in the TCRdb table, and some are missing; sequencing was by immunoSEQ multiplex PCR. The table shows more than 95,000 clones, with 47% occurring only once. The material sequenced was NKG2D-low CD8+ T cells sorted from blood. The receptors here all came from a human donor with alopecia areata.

The CDR3 region is CAWSLTGGEQFF. In nucleotides, the CDR3 is TGTGCCTGGAGTCTAACTGGTGGTGAGCAGTTCTTC. V and J are TRBV30 and TRBJ2-1; D is uncertain. The V gene's germline CDR1 is GTSNPN and CDR2 SVGIG (reference sequence). Trimming removed 2 bases from V and 9 bases from J, with 11 bases in between. The CDR3 length is 12 residues.

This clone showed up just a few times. The chain's CDR3 is CASSQDSTYEQYF. The CDR3 DNA reads TGCGCCAGCAGCCAAGACAGTACCTACGAGCAGTACTTC. J is TRBJ2-7 and V is TRBV4-1; D not resolved. The CDR3 length is 13 residues. The germline gives CDR1 MGHRA, CDR2 YSYEKL. Trimming left V 0 bases short and J 2 bases short, with 5 bases between.

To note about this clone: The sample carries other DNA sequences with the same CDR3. The CDR3 loop is CASNGGNEQYF. CDR3 coding DNA: TGTGCCAGCAACGGGGGCAACGAGCAGTACTTC. The chain uses TRBV2 and TRBJ2-7; TRBD1 or TRBD2 may be the D gene (6 bases each). CDR3 length equals 11 residues. In germline, CDR1 is SNHLY, CDR2 FYNNEI. V lost 7 bases to trimming and J lost 5 bases, with 9 bases between them.

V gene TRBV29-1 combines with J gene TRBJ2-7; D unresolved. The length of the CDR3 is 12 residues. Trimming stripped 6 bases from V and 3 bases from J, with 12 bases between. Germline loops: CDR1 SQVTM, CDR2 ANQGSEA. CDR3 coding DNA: TGCAGCGTCCCAGGTATAGGCTACGAGCAGTACTTC. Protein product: CSVPGIGYEQYF.

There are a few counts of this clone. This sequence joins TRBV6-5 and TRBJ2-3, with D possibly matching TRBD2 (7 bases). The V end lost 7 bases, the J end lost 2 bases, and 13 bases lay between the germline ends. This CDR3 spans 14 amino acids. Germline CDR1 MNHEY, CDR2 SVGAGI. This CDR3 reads CASTGGLPTDTQYF. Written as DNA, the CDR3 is TGTGCCAGCACCGGGGGGCTCCCCACAGATACGCAGTATTTT.

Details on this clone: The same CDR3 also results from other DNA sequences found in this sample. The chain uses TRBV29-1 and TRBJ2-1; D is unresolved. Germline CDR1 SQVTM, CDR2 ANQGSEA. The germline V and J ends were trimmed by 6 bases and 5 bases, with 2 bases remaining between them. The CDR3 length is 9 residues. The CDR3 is CSVNNEQFF. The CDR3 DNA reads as TGCAGCGTCAACAATGAGCAGTTCTTC.

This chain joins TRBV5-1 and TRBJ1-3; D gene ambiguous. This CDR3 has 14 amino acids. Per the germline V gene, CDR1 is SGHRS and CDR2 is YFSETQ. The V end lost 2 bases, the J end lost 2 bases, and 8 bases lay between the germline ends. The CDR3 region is CASSFEGAGNTIYF. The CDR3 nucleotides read TGCGCCAGCAGCTTCGAGGGCGCTGGAAACACCATATATTTT.

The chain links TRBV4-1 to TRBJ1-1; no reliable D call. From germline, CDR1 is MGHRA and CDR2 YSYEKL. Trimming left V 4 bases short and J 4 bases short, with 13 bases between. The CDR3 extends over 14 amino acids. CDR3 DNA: TGCGCCAGCAGCCCGGGAGGTCCGGCCACTGAAGCTTTCTTT. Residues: CASSPGGPATEAFF.